A single sample gave rise to the 20 T cell receptor beta chains below, sequenced in a study of post-analysis software for immune sequencing data. General study results and limits: Patients used roughly five TRBV segments, including TRBV5-6, TRBV5-1 and TRBV20-1, more often than controls.

The TCR beta cDNA libraries contained unique molecular identifiers. TCRdb recomputed calls from the PCR reads with MiXCR, one row per CDR3 protein. The sample contains 820,000 or so distinct CDR3 sequences, roughly half of which appear only once. Their specific antigens are unknown. Sample: blood. These receptors were collected from a girl aged 5 to 17 with multiple sclerosis.

This clonotype came up many times. The gene calls are TRBV3-1 and TRBJ2-7; D is uncertain. There are 13 residues in the CDR3. Trimming took 1 base from V and 4 from J, leaving 8 bases between them. Germline lookup yields CDR1 LGHDT and CDR2 YNNKEL (reference sequence). The CDR3, as DNA: TGTGCCAGCAGCCAAGTAGAGTTTTACGAGCAGTACTTC. Encoded protein: CASSQVEFYEQYF.

This clonotype was seen a handful of times. The V call is TRBV7-3, the J call TRBJ2-7, with D perhaps TRBD1 (6 bases). This CDR3 has 15 amino acids. The germline V gene has CDR1 SGHTA and CDR2 FQGTGA. V was pared by 3 bases and J by 0 bases, with 12 bases between. The CDR3 coding sequence is TGTGCCAGCAGCTTGAACAGGGCAAGCTCCTACGAGCAGTACTTC. It translates to CASSLNRASSYEQYF.

The chain links TRBV27 to TRBJ2-7, with TRBD2 identical over 13 bases. CDR1 and CDR2 from the germline V gene are MNHEY and SMNVEV (reference sequence). The CDR3 runs to 16 residues. Trimming at V came to 5 bases and at J to 5 bases, leaving 9 bases not matched to a gene. The CDR3 region has the DNA TGTGCCAGCAGTAGCTGGACTAGCGGGAGTGGCCACGAGCAGTACTTC. It specifies CASSSWTSGSGHEQYF.

The chain combines TRBV7-9 with TRBJ2-7, with a weak D call TRBD2 (5 bases). Germline V gene sequence: CDR1 SEHNR, CDR2 FQNEAQ (reference sequence). The CDR3 covers 15 residues. V was cut by 5 bases and J by 0 bases, with 14 bases left in between. The DNA for the CDR3 is TGTGCCAGCAGCCGACGAGAAGGGAGCTCCTACGAGCAGTACTTC. Encoded protein: CASSRREGSSYEQYF.

The gene calls are TRBV11-2 and TRBJ2-7, with D tentatively TRBD2 (6 bases). There are 18 residues in the CDR3. With 5 bases removed from V and 3 bases from J, the gap between germline ends came to 26 bases. Germline CDR1 SGHAT, CDR2 FQNNGV. Here the CDR3 reads CASSPPRGAAIPYYEQYF. Here the CDR3 DNA reads TGTGCCAGCAGCCCACCGCGGGGAGCGGCAATTCCATACTACGAGCAGTACTTC.

The CDR3 bases are TGTGCCAGCAGCCAAGATCTCGGCGGGGGGCGACAAGAGACCCAGTACTTC. Translated: CASSQDLGGGRQETQYF. The chain is built from TRBV4-2 and TRBJ2-5, with 8 positions matching TRBD2. This CDR3 has 17 amino acids. The V segment lost 0 bases and the J segment 2 bases; nucleotides outside the gene matches: 8. Germline V gene lookup returns CDR1 LGHNA and CDR2 YNFKEQ.

As DNA, the CDR3 is TGTGCCAGCAGCTTTGATTTCCGCTCTGGGGGCGAGCAGTACTTC. Its translation: CASSFDFRSGGEQYF. The rearrangement joins TRBV5-5 to TRBJ2-7, with D possibly called TRBD1 or TRBD2 (5 bases each). This CDR3 has 15 residues. CDR1 is SGHKS and CDR2 is YYEKEE in the germline V gene (reference sequence). Trimming stripped 2 bases from V and 6 bases from J, with 18 bases between.

The rearrangement links TRBV5-1 to TRBJ1-2, with 7 bases matching TRBD1. Losses at the gene ends were 7 bases for V and 6 bases for J; bases not matched to a gene: 18. CDR1 SGHRS and CDR2 YFSETQ come from the germline V gene. The length of the CDR3 is 16 residues. This chain's CDR3 is CASEEQPSFRGDGYTF. CDR3 nucleotides: TGCGCCAGCGAAGAACAGCCTAGTTTCAGGGGGGATGGCTACACCTTC. Full variable domain (rest looked up from reference TRBV5-1 and TRBJ1-2): KAGVTQTPRYLIKTRGQQVTLSCSPISGHRSVSWYQQTPGQGLQFLFEYFSETQRNKGNFPGRFSGRQFSNSRSEMNVSTLELGDSALYLCASEEQPSFRGDGYTFGSGTRLTVV.

This clonotype came up once. The V call is TRBV4-1, the J call TRBJ2-6; 11 positions match TRBD1. The germline gives CDR1 MGHRA, CDR2 YSYEKL. J was trimmed by 1 base and V by 2 bases; bases with no gene match: 10. The CDR3 is made up of 20 amino acids. In DNA, the CDR3 is TGCGCCAGCAGCCAACAACCGCCGGGACAGGGGGTATCTGGGGCCAACGTCCTGACTTTC. Amino acids: CASSQQPPGQGVSGANVLTF.

The chain carries TRBV20-1 and TRBJ2-3; 8 bases agree with TRBD2. This CDR3 has 16 residues. The germline V gene has CDR1 DFQATT and CDR2 SNEGSKA (reference sequence). V was clipped by 6 bases and J by 2 bases; unmatched bases: 13. This chain's CDR3 is CSAPLVAGLYTDTQYF. CDR3 nucleotide sequence: TGCAGTGCGCCATTGGTAGCGGGGCTTTACACAGATACGCAGTATTTT.

The J gene is TRBJ1-2, the V gene TRBV20-1; possibly TRBD1 for D (5 bases). V gave up 1 base and J gave up 3 bases, with 15 bases separating them. The CDR3 is 15 residues long. From germline, CDR1 is DFQATT and CDR2 SNEGSKA (reference sequence). DNA for the CDR3: TGCAGTGCTAGAGCCAGGATCCAGGGTGACTATGGCTACACCTTC. Translating it yields CSARARIQGDYGYTF.

The V and J genes are TRBV11-2 and TRBJ2-5; TRBD2 matches 8 bases. Germline V gene data show CDR1 as SGHAT and CDR2 as FQNNGV. The CDR3 loop spans 15 amino acids. V lost 0 bases and J lost 5; bases outside the gene matches: 5. Here the CDR3 reads CASSLDGRATETQYF. CDR3 in DNA: TGTGCCAGCAGCTTAGACGGGAGGGCCACGGAGACCCAGTACTTC. The variable domain in full, completed from reference TRBV11-2 and TRBJ2-5, reads EAGVAQSPRYKIIEKRQSVAFWCNPISGHATLYWYQQILGQGPKLLIQFQNNGVVDDSQLPKDRFSAERLKGVDSTLKIQPAKLEDSAVYLCASSLDGRATETQYFGPGTRLLVL.

This chain's CDR3 is CSAVRGTRSNEQFF. The CDR3 nucleotides read TGCAGTGCGGTGAGAGGGACTAGAAGCAATGAGCAGTTCTTC. The J gene is TRBJ2-1, the V gene TRBV20-1; 8 bases fit TRBD2. This CDR3 comprises 14 residues. V shed 6 bases, J shed 6 bases, and the junction held 10 bases outside the gene matches. CDR1 and CDR2 (germline): DFQATT, SNEGSKA (reference sequence).

The rearrangement uses TRBV20-1 and TRBJ2-3, with 9 bases matching TRBD2. Germline V gives CDR1 DFQATT, CDR2 SNEGSKA (reference sequence). The CDR3 loop spans 15 amino acids. Trimming removed 5 bases from V and 3 bases from J; junction bases left unmatched: 9. CDR3 loop: CSAPRAGGRTDTQYF. CDR3 nucleotides: TGCAGTGCTCCTCGAGCGGGAGGTCGGACAGATACGCAGTATTTT.

The table lists this clonotype with a few counts. The V call is TRBV5-1, the J call TRBJ2-3; 10 bases are shared with TRBD2. There are 15 residues in the CDR3. Trimming took 7 bases from V and 1 from J; bases not matched to a gene: 6. Germline V gives CDR1 SGHRS, CDR2 YFSETQ. Here the CDR3 reads CASGSGTSGTDTQYF. The CDR3 DNA sequence: TGCGCCAGCGGGTCCGGGACTAGCGGCACAGATACGCAGTATTTT. Full variable domain (outside the CDR3, taken from reference TRBV5-1 and TRBJ2-3): KAGVTQTPRYLIKTRGQQVTLSCSPISGHRSVSWYQQTPGQGLQFLFEYFSETQRNKGNFPGRFSGRQFSNSRSEMNVSTLELGDSALYLCASGSGTSGTDTQYFGPGTRLTVL.

The chain employs TRBV4-1 and TRBJ2-7; 9 nucleotides agree with TRBD1. Trimming took 1 base from V and 3 from J; bases not matched to a gene: 10. The CDR3 runs 17 residues. Looked up from germline, CDR1 is MGHRA and CDR2 is YSYEKL. In nucleotides, the CDR3 is TGCGCCAGCAGCCAAGGATACGGGACAGGGTATCACTACGAGCAGTACTTC. This encodes CASSQGYGTGYHYEQYF.

The chain uses TRBV2 and TRBJ2-4, with D unclear. Germline CDR1 is SNHLY and CDR2 is FYNNEI. V lost 4 bases, J lost 2 bases, and 15 bases lay in between. This CDR3 spans 16 amino acids. In nucleotides, the CDR3 is TGTGCCAGCAGTGGGGGTCGGTCCTTATCCAAAAACATTCAGTACTTC. It yields the protein CASSGGRSLSKNIQYF.

V is TRBV7-3 and J is TRBJ1-6; 9 positions match TRBD1. Germline V gene lookup returns CDR1 SGHTA and CDR2 FQGTGA. V trimming: 6 bases; J trimming: 7 bases; junction bases outside the gene matches: 7. The CDR3 is 15 residues long. The CDR3 nucleotides read TGTGCCAGCAGTATTACCGGGACAGGGAATTCACCCCTCCACTTT. It yields the protein CASSITGTGNSPLHF.

The rearrangement uses TRBV7-2 and TRBJ2-3, with TRBD1 matching 9 bases. Germline V CDR1 and CDR2: SGHTA, FQGNSA. Trimming at V came to 5 bases and at J to 5 bases, leaving 8 bases not matched to a gene. There are 15 residues in the CDR3. CDR3 DNA sequence: TGTGCCAGCAGCCTAGGGACAGGGCTAAGAGATACGCAGTATTTT. Protein product: CASSLGTGLRDTQYF.

This chain links TRBV20-1 with TRBJ2-3; 15 bases agree with TRBD2. With 5 bases clipped from V and 3 bases from J, the junction kept 3 bases outside the gene matches. The V gene's germline CDR1 is DFQATT and CDR2 SNEGSKA (reference sequence). The CDR3 consists of 15 residues. The CDR3 is CSALGLAGGTDTQYF. In DNA form, the CDR3 reads TGCAGTGCTCTGGGACTAGCGGGGGGAACAGATACGCAGTATTTT.